The 24 T cell receptor beta chains in this list originate from one sample, sequenced in a study of blood T cell repertoires in COVID-19. Generated by immunoSEQ multiplex PCR, the TCRdb table keeps only in-frame clones and is missing some. The table records some 370,000 clones, more than 75% of them present only once. The material sequenced was peripheral blood. These receptors were taken from a woman aged 25 to 39 with COVID-19, enrolled during active disease.

J is TRBJ2-2 and V is TRBV6-5; a weak D match, TRBD1 (5 bases). Trimming removed 7 bases at V and 6 bases at J, with 15 bases between. The CDR3 is 14 amino acids. Germline V lookup: CDR1 MNHEY, CDR2 SVGAGI. This CDR3 reads CASTVMQGSGELFF. CDR3 in DNA: TGTGCCAGCACCGTGATGCAGGGCTCCGGGGAGCTGTTTTTT.

CDR3 region: CASSLGGGFSYNEQFF. CDR3 sequence (DNA): TGTGCCAGCAGCTTAGGAGGCGGGTTCTCCTACAATGAGCAGTTCTTC. This chain connects TRBV5-4 to TRBJ2-1; a weak D match, TRBD2 (5 bases). Trimming removed 2 bases from V and 0 bases from J, with 12 bases in between. There are 16 residues in the CDR3. CDR1 and CDR2 (germline): SGHNT, YYREEE (reference sequence).

This clone was counted a single time. V is TRBV29-1 and J is TRBJ2-1; 14 nucleotides agree with TRBD2. This CDR3 comprises 14 residues. Trimming at V came to 6 bases and at J to 7 bases, leaving 5 bases not matched to a gene. Germline V gives CDR1 SQVTM, CDR2 ANQGSEA. CDR3 amino acids: CSVGTSGRRNEQFF. In DNA form, the CDR3 reads TGCAGCGTGGGGACTAGCGGGAGAAGGAATGAGCAGTTCTTC.

This clone appeared once. V is TRBV6-4 and J is TRBJ2-1, with D unclear. V lost 4 bases, J lost 2 bases, and 12 bases lay in between. Germline V lookup: CDR1 MRHNA, CDR2 SNTAGT. The CDR3 has 15 amino acids. CDR3 bases: TGTGCCAGCAGTGCCCACCCCCAGGCCTACAATGAGCAGTTCTTC. It specifies CASSAHPQAYNEQFF.

The rearrangement uses TRBV18 and TRBJ2-5; 7 positions agree with TRBD2. The CDR3 consists of 16 residues. The germline CDR1 and CDR2 sequences are KGHSH and LQKENI. Trimming cost V 1 base and J 5 bases; bases outside gene matches: 10. The CDR3 region has the DNA TGTGCCAGCTCACCACAGAGTTTGGGAGGGGTGGAGACCCAGTACTTC. Translation gives CASSPQSLGGVETQYF.

The chain joins TRBV29-1 to TRBJ2-1, with TRBD2 matching over 11 bases. Per germline, CDR1 SQVTM and CDR2 ANQGSEA. This CDR3 comprises 14 residues. J lost 4 bases, V lost 4 bases, and 3 bases had no gene match. DNA of the CDR3: TGCAGCGTTGTGACTAGCGGGATGTACAATGAGCAGTTCTTC. This gives the protein CSVVTSGMYNEQFF.

The V and J genes are TRBV9 and TRBJ2-2; D gene unclear. This CDR3 region has 13 residues. V was shortened by 0 bases and J by 5 bases, with 5 bases between the two germline ends. CDR1 is SGDLS and CDR2 is YYNGEE in the germline V gene. CDR3 region: CASSVAVTGELFF. For the CDR3, the DNA is TGTGCCAGCAGCGTAGCCGTAACCGGGGAGCTGTTTTTT.

This chain uses TRBV5-4 with TRBJ2-3; 12 nucleotides align to TRBD2. This CDR3 comprises 17 residues. Germline lookup yields CDR1 SGHNT and CDR2 YYREEE (reference sequence). With 4 bases clipped from V and 5 bases from J, the junction kept 11 bases outside the gene matches. The CDR3 DNA sequence: TGTGCCAGCAGCCCGAGCACCCTAGCGGGAGGGAAAGATACGCAGTATTTT. Protein: CASSPSTLAGGKDTQYF. The complete variable domain, with remaining parts taken from reference TRBV5-4 and TRBJ2-3, reads ETGVTQSPTHLIKTRGQQVTLRCSSQSGHNTVSWYQQALGQGPQFIFQYYREEENGRGNFPPRFSGLQFPNYSSELNVNALELDDSALYLCASSPSTLAGGKDTQYFGPGTRLTVL.

The CDR3 DNA sequence: TGTGCCAGCAGCCCAGGACAGACAGATGTAGAGACCCAGTACTTC. Its translation: CASSPGQTDVETQYF. This chain links TRBV11-2 with TRBJ2-5; maybe TRBD1 (6 bases). CDR1 SGHAT and CDR2 FQNNGV come from the germline V gene. The V gene lost 5 bases and the J gene lost 4 bases, with 17 bases spanning the gap. The CDR3 covers 15 residues.

The chain carries TRBV28 and TRBJ2-7; D is unclear. The CDR3 consists of 14 residues. The V end was cut by 5 bases, the J end by 12 bases, with 23 bases between. Looked up from germline, CDR1 is MDHEN and CDR2 is SYDVKM. The CDR3: CASSPVLAPITLYF. CDR3 bases: TGTGCCAGCAGTCCCGTTTTGGCACCAATAACGCTGTACTTC.

This rearrangement joins TRBV6-2 or TRBV6-3 to TRBJ2-2; D perhaps matches TRBD2 (5 bases). The germline V gene encodes CDR1 MNHEY and CDR2 SVGEGT. V gave up 5 bases and J gave up 7 bases, with 17 bases separating them. This CDR3 contains 15 residues. In nucleotides, the CDR3 is TGTGCCAGCAGTGGAAGGGAGTCGTATGACGGGGAGCTGTTTTTT. It encodes CASSGRESYDGELFF.

The genes are TRBV28 and TRBJ2-3, with 10 bases identical to TRBD2. Germline CDR1 and CDR2: MDHEN and SYDVKM. This CDR3 spans 14 amino acids. J gave up 5 bases and V 7 bases, and 6 bases lay outside the gene matches. The CDR3 is CASILAGAGDTQYF. The CDR3 coding sequence is TGTGCCAGCATCCTAGCGGGAGCGGGAGATACGCAGTATTTT. Combining the CDR3 with reference TRBV28 and TRBJ2-3 gives the whole variable domain DVKVTQSSRYLVKRTGEKVFLECVQDMDHENMFWYRQDPGLGLRLIYFSYDVKMKEKGDIPEGYSVSREKKERFSLILESASTNQTSMYLCASILAGAGDTQYFGPGTRLTVL.

This clone occurred once. The J gene is TRBJ1-5, the V gene TRBV28; a weak D match, TRBD1 (6 bases). Trimming took off 8 bases at V and 6 bases at J, with 14 bases between the two ends. This CDR3 region has 13 residues. The V gene's germline CDR1 is MDHEN and CDR2 SYDVKM. CDR3 protein: CASGYRARQPQHF. CDR3 nucleotide sequence: TGTGCCAGCGGTTACAGGGCTCGTCAGCCCCAGCATTTT.

The chain is built from TRBV24-1 and TRBJ2-7; perhaps TRBD2 as D (6 bases). This CDR3 contains 14 residues. Germline CDR1 is KGHDR and CDR2 is SFDVKD. V lost 10 bases, J lost 1 base, and 16 bases lay in between. The CDR3 DNA sequence: TGTGCCACAAGCGAAGGAGGGAAGTCCTACGAGCAGTACTTC. Translation gives CATSEGGKSYEQYF.

This chain joins TRBV18 and TRBJ1-1; D may be TRBD1 (6 bases). This CDR3 has 14 amino acids. Germline loops: CDR1 KGHSH, CDR2 LQKENI. Trimming pared 0 bases from V and 10 bases from J, leaving 15 bases between. This CDR3 reads CASSPPGGQGTAFF. The CDR3 DNA reads TGTGCCAGCTCACCACCGGGGGGGCAGGGGACAGCTTTCTTT.

The chain has TRBV6-5 and TRBJ1-1, with D hard to call. Trimming stripped 7 bases from V and 3 bases from J, with 15 bases between. CDR3 length: 14 residues. Per germline, CDR1 MNHEY and CDR2 SVGAGI. The chain's CDR3 is CASTPGRAYTEAFF. The CDR3 nucleotides are TGTGCCAGCACCCCGGGTCGCGCTTACACTGAAGCTTTCTTT.

The V and J genes are TRBV30 and TRBJ2-7; 9 bases match TRBD1. After removal of 2 bases from V and 0 bases from J, the junction contained 5 bases not matched to a gene. The CDR3 loop spans 15 amino acids. The V gene's germline CDR1 is GTSNPN and CDR2 SVGIG (reference sequence). The CDR3 bases are TGTGCCTGGAGTTCCGGGACAGGGTTCTCCTACGAGCAGTACTTC. Translation: CAWSSGTGFSYEQYF.

This clone showed up just once. The V gene is TRBV5-4, the J gene TRBJ2-1; 7 nucleotides match TRBD1. Trimming removed 4 bases from V and 4 bases from J; junction bases left unmatched: 5. CDR3 size: 14 residues. CDR1 and CDR2 from the germline V gene are SGHNT and YYREEE (reference sequence). The CDR3 DNA is TGTGCCAGCAGCCCCCGGGACAGATACAATGAGCAGTTCTTC. Its protein product is CASSPRDRYNEQFF. Full variable domain (outside the CDR3, taken from reference TRBV5-4 and TRBJ2-1): ETGVTQSPTHLIKTRGQQVTLRCSSQSGHNTVSWYQQALGQGPQFIFQYYREEENGRGNFPPRFSGLQFPNYSSELNVNALELDDSALYLCASSPRDRYNEQFFGPGTRLTVL.

The V gene is TRBV3-1 (or the pseudogene TRBV3-2), the J gene TRBJ1-3; unclear D gene. The V end was cut by 3 bases, the J end by 6 bases, with 6 bases between. Germline V gene data show CDR1 as LGHDT and CDR2 as YNNKEL (reference sequence). There are 12 residues in the CDR3. CDR3 sequence reads: CASSHAENTIYF. The CDR3 DNA reads as TGTGCCAGCAGCCATGCGGAAAACACCATATATTTT.

This chain connects TRBV28 to TRBJ1-4; D uncertain. The ends were cut back, 1 base at V and 8 bases at J, with 2 bases in the middle. This CDR3 contains 11 residues. Germline V gene lookup returns CDR1 MDHEN and CDR2 SYDVKM. The CDR3 nucleotides are TGTGCCAGCAGTTTATTAGAAAAACTGTTTTTT. Its translation: CASSLLEKLFF.

The rearrangement uses TRBV29-1 and TRBJ2-5, with TRBD1 matching 12 bases. The CDR3 runs 16 residues. Germline trimming cut 4 bases from V and 5 bases from J; bases unmatched to any gene: 11. The germline V gene has CDR1 SQVTM and CDR2 ANQGSEA. CDR3 residues: CSVAPVRDRGHETQYF. The CDR3 nucleotides are TGCAGCGTTGCCCCCGTCCGGGACAGGGGGCATGAGACCCAGTACTTC.

The chain joins TRBV19 to TRBJ1-4; TRBD1 is a possible D gene (6 bases). The CDR3 contains 15 residues. Germline assignment: CDR1 LNHDA and CDR2 SQIVND (reference sequence). V shed 5 bases and J shed 12 bases, with 22 bases lying between them. CDR3 sequence: CASSLGSGTLTELFF. The CDR3 nucleotides read TGTGCCAGTAGTCTGGGGTCCGGGACACTGACTGAACTGTTTTTT. Combining the CDR3 with reference TRBV19 and TRBJ1-4 gives the whole variable domain DGGITQSPKYLFRKEGQNVTLSCEQNLNHDAMYWYRQDPGQGLRLIYYSQIVNDFQKGDIAEGYSVSREKKESFPLTVTSAQKNPTAFYLCASSLGSGTLTELFFGSGTQLSVL.

The DNA for the CDR3 is TGTGCCAGCAGCCTTTCGGGGAATCAGCCCCAGCATTTT. Translating it yields CASSLSGNQPQHF. The genes are TRBV7-2 and TRBJ1-5; D unclear. Trimming cost V 5 bases and J 4 bases, with 9 bases left between them. The CDR3 covers 13 residues. Per germline, CDR1 SGHTA and CDR2 FQGNSA.

The V call is TRBV4-3, the J call TRBJ2-2; 10 bases map to TRBD2. The CDR3 spans 18 residues. Trimming cost V 0 bases and J 5 bases; bases outside gene matches: 9. The germline CDR1 and CDR2 sequences are LGHNA and YSLEER. CDR3 bases: TGCGCCAGCAGCCAAGATCTGCTAGCGGGAGATCAAACCGGGGAGCTGTTTTTT. Encoded protein: CASSQDLLAGDQTGELFF.